The entry below describes one TCR beta chain. Its target is unknown. The sample originates from a study of cytomegalovirus exposure and HLA in healthy donors. Study-wide results and caveats: Previous analysis showed most TCR beta V segments were productive about 90% or about 30% of the time.

Unrecorded immune exposures were likely, despite nominal health at sampling. Primers included in the PCR were 60 Vbeta and 13 Jbeta primers. Data came from immunoSEQ multiplex PCR; TCRdb stores just in-frame clones and leaves some out. The profile shows roughly 140,000 clones, around 70% of them singletons. V dropped 7 bases and J dropped 4; count of bases not matched to a gene: 13. The CDR3 length is 15 residues. The germline V gene has CDR1 SGHDT and CDR2 YYEEEE. The rearrangement uses TRBV5-6 and TRBJ1-2, with 7 positions matching TRBD1. The source material was PBMCs. The receptor was isolated from a man aged 35 to 55 in good health and CMV-seronegative. CDR3 nucleotide sequence: TGTGCCAGCTCTTTTTTATCCCGGGACAGCTATGGCTACACCTTC. This gives the protein CASSFLSRDSYGYTF. The full variable domain, with the rest looked up from reference TRBV5-6 and TRBJ1-2, is DAGVTQSPTHLIKTRGQQVTLRCSPKSGHDTVSWYQQALGQGPQFIFQYYEEEERQRGNFPDRFSGHQFPNYSSELNVNALLLGDSALYLCASSFLSRDSYGYTFGSGTRLTVV.